The 24 T cell receptor beta chains below come from one sample, sequenced in a study of T-cell memory formation after mild COVID-19. TCRdb recomputed calls from the 5' RACE reads with MiXCR, one row per CDR3 protein. The sample has just under 550,000 distinct CDR3 sequences; over 20% are singletons. The specimen sequenced was PBMCs or a T cell subset sorted from them (not recorded which). Receptors were obtained from an adult woman who had mild COVID-19 (a few samples of this study predate the infection). Cell type and time point are not known.

The chain recombines TRBV5-5 with TRBJ1-5; D gene ambiguous. This CDR3 has 14 residues. Germline values: CDR1 SGHKS, CDR2 YYEKEE (reference sequence). The V and J ends lost 0 bases and 5 bases respectively, with 9 bases between them. The CDR3 DNA is TGTGCCAGCAGCTTGGCAGGTGTTCATCAGCCCCAGCATTTT. Encoded protein: CASSLAGVHQPQHF.

A few counts support this clonotype. This chain links TRBV5-1 with TRBJ2-1; D perhaps matches TRBD1 (5 bases). This CDR3 contains 17 residues. Germline CDR1 and CDR2: SGHRS and YFSETQ. The V end lost 0 bases, the J end lost 4 bases, and 17 bases lay between the germline ends. The CDR3 nucleotides are TGCGCCAGCAGCTTGGAGGTCTTAGGACACCCTTACAATGAGCAGTTCTTC. Its protein is CASSLEVLGHPYNEQFF.

This clonotype has a handful of counts. The J gene is TRBJ2-7, the V gene TRBV7-6, with 10 positions matching TRBD1. CDR3 size: 14 residues. Trimming removed 3 bases from V and 5 bases from J; junction bases left unmatched: 4. Looked up from germline, CDR1 is SGHVS and CDR2 is FNYEAQ. The CDR3: CASSFRDRGDEQYF. The CDR3 region has the DNA TGTGCCAGCAGCTTCCGGGACAGGGGAGACGAGCAGTACTTC.

Remarks on this clonotype: One junction end does not reproduce the germline sequence, and a read error may be involved. The genes are TRBV6-2 or TRBV6-3 and TRBJ2-7; no reliable D call. This CDR3 has 12 amino acids. CDR1 is MNHEY and CDR2 is SVGEGT in the germline V gene. CDR3 DNA sequence: TGTGCCAGCAGTAACTCGCCGGAGAAGCAGTACTTC. As protein: CASSNSPEKQYF.

This clonotype was seen a handful of times. This chain links TRBV12-3 or TRBV12-4 with TRBJ1-1, with D possibly being TRBD1 (5 bases). The CDR3 has 14 residues. V lost 2 bases to trimming and J lost 5 bases, with 12 bases between them. CDR3 DNA: TGTGCCAGCAGTTTAATCTCAGGGAGGACTGAAGCTTTCTTT. Residues: CASSLISGRTEAFF.

The chain recombines TRBV7-2 with TRBJ2-7; tentative D call: TRBD1 (6 bases). This CDR3 spans 13 amino acids. V shed 5 bases and J shed 8 bases, with 16 bases lying between them. CDR1 and CDR2 (germline): SGHTA, FQGNSA. Here the CDR3 reads CASSPGTLIQQYF. CDR3 in DNA: TGTGCCAGCAGCCCTGGGACACTTATTCAGCAGTACTTC. The entire variable domain, with the rest obtained from reference TRBV7-2 and TRBJ2-7, is as follows: GAGVSQSPSNKVTEKGKDVELRCDPISGHTALYWYRQSLGQGLEFLIYFQGNSAPDKSGLPSDRFSAERTGGSVSTLTIQRTQQEDSAVYLCASSPGTLIQQYFGPGTRLTVT.

The V call is TRBV7-8, the J call TRBJ2-2; 9 bases map to TRBD1. J gave up 4 bases and V 6 bases, and 9 bases lay outside the gene matches. Germline assignment: CDR1 SGHVS and CDR2 FQNEAQ. This CDR3 is built from 16 residues. The DNA of the CDR3 is TGTGCCAGCAGATCCGGGACAGGGCGTGCCACCGGGGAGCTGTTTTTT. Its translation is CASRSGTGRATGELFF.

The chain recombines TRBV9 with TRBJ2-1, with 13 bases identical to TRBD2. This CDR3 is built from 18 residues. With 3 bases clipped from V and 7 bases from J, the junction kept 13 bases outside the gene matches. CDR1 is SGDLS, CDR2 YYNGEE, per germline. This CDR3 is CASSAPVGTSGIVNEQFF. The CDR3 DNA reads as TGTGCCAGCAGCGCCCCGGTGGGGACTAGCGGGATTGTGAATGAGCAGTTCTTC.

This chain uses TRBV19 with TRBJ2-5; no definite D call. CDR1 LNHDA and CDR2 SQIVND come from the germline V gene (reference sequence). V lost 5 bases and J 1 base, leaving 14 bases between the germline ends. The length of the CDR3 is 15 residues. CDR3 residues: CASSFGPQTQETQYF. The CDR3 coding sequence is TGTGCCAGTAGTTTCGGACCACAGACCCAAGAGACCCAGTACTTC. Supplemented by reference TRBV19 and TRBJ2-5, the full variable domain reads DGGITQSPKYLFRKEGQNVTLSCEQNLNHDAMYWYRQDPGQGLRLIYYSQIVNDFQKGDIAEGYSVSREKKESFPLTVTSAQKNPTAFYLCASSFGPQTQETQYFGPGTRLLVL.

The chain combines TRBV12-3 or TRBV12-4 with TRBJ1-1, with a weak D call TRBD1 (5 bases). Trimming took 5 bases from V and 4 from J, leaving 14 bases between them. This CDR3 has 14 amino acids. CDR3 DNA: TGTGCCAGCAGTGGGGGAGGGAAGGTCACTGAAGCTTTCTTT. Translation: CASSGGGKVTEAFF.

The chain recombines TRBV29-1 with TRBJ2-1, with 9 positions matching TRBD2. Trimming removed 4 bases from V and 4 bases from J; junction bases left unmatched: 8. Per the germline V gene, CDR1 is SQVTM and CDR2 is ANQGSEA. This CDR3 is built from 15 residues. CDR3 in DNA: TGCAGCGTTGTTTTCGGTAGCGGGGGATACAATGAGCAGTTCTTC. Translating it yields CSVVFGSGGYNEQFF.

This sequence joins TRBV9 and TRBJ2-6, with D tentatively TRBD2 (5 bases). Germline V gene data show CDR1 as SGDLS and CDR2 as YYNGEE. The V end lost 0 bases, the J end lost 4 bases, and 8 bases lay between the germline ends. The CDR3 extends over 15 amino acids. The CDR3 DNA follows: TGTGCCAGCAGCGTAGAGCGGTGGGGGGCCAACGTCCTGACTTTC. It translates to CASSVERWGANVLTF.

The CDR3 DNA is TGTGCCAGCAGCGCCCGGGACTCAGATACGCAGTATTTT. The encoded protein is CASSARDSDTQYF. The rearrangement links TRBV7-2 to TRBJ2-3; weak D call: TRBD2 (6 bases). This CDR3 is built from 13 residues. Germline CDR1 reads SGHTA; CDR2 reads FQGNSA. V lost 5 bases and J 4 bases, leaving 10 bases between the germline ends.

The chain carries TRBV4-1 and TRBJ2-7, with 10 positions matching TRBD1. Germline V gene lookup returns CDR1 MGHRA and CDR2 YSYEKL. The CDR3 spans 15 residues. The ends lost 3 bases at V and 4 bases at J; junction bases unmatched: 6. The CDR3 spells CASSHFGTGVYEQYF. The DNA for the CDR3 is TGCGCCAGCAGCCACTTCGGGACAGGGGTTTACGAGCAGTACTTC.

This clonotype was seen a few times. V usage is TRBV4-1 and J usage is TRBJ2-3; 7 bases are a match to TRBD1. Looked up from germline, CDR1 is MGHRA and CDR2 is YSYEKL. J lost 1 base, V lost 0 bases, and 10 bases had no gene match. The CDR3 runs 18 residues. The CDR3 protein is CASSQEGPGTVGTDTQYF. CDR3 sequence (DNA): TGCGCCAGCAGCCAAGAGGGTCCCGGGACAGTGGGCACAGATACGCAGTATTTT.

This clonotype was detected only a few times. The gene calls are TRBV6-1 and TRBJ1-6, with a possible D match to TRBD1 (6 bases). This CDR3 is 15 amino acids long. V shed 2 bases and J shed 8 bases, with 13 bases lying between them. CDR1 and CDR2 from the germline V gene are MNHNS and SASEGT. CDR3 coding DNA: TGTGCCAGCAGTGAAAGACGGCCAGGGGATTCACCCCTCCACTTT. Residues: CASSERRPGDSPLHF.

This clonotype was found many times. This rearrangement joins TRBV7-9 to TRBJ2-3; D remains unclear. The CDR3 spans 14 residues. Germline loops: CDR1 SEHNR, CDR2 FQNEAQ (reference sequence). V lost 6 bases, J lost 3 bases, and 13 bases lay in between. CDR3 loop: CASSSVSGTDTQYF. The CDR3 DNA reads as TGTGCCAGCAGTTCAGTTTCGGGTACAGATACGCAGTATTTT.

This clonotype turned up a few times. The chain recombines TRBV11-2 with TRBJ2-7; D possibly uses TRBD1 or TRBD2 (6 bases each). CDR1 SGHAT and CDR2 FQNNGV come from the germline V gene. V was trimmed by 4 bases and J by 3 bases, leaving 19 bases between them. The CDR3 totals 16 residues. The CDR3 nucleotides read TGTGCCAGCAGCTCCGAGGTTTGGGGGGCTGGCTACGAGCAGTACTTC. Protein sequence: CASSSEVWGAGYEQYF.

This clonotype has more than one count but fewer than ten. This chain connects TRBV10-3 to TRBJ2-3; 10 bases are shared with TRBD2. The germline gives CDR1 ENHRY, CDR2 SYGVKD. The J segment lost 4 bases and the V segment lost 8 bases, leaving 6 bases of the junction unmatched. The CDR3 consists of 14 residues. CDR3 DNA: TGTGCCATCGGAGAGCGGGAGGGGTCAGATACGCAGTATTTT. It is translated as CAIGEREGSDTQYF.

This clonotype showed up just a few times. The chain joins TRBV12-5 to TRBJ2-1; D is unresolved. The CDR3 totals 14 residues. Germline V lookup: CDR1 LGHNT, CDR2 FRNRAP. V lost 4 bases to trimming and J lost 2 bases, with 9 bases between them. DNA of the CDR3: TGTGCTAGTGGTTCACTCGGTGCCTACAATGAGCAGTTCTTC. Translation: CASGSLGAYNEQFF.

This clonotype appeared a few times. This chain links TRBV24-1 with TRBJ2-1; 7 bases fit TRBD1. The CDR3 runs to 12 residues. Germline loops: CDR1 KGHDR, CDR2 SFDVKD. After removal of 10 bases from V and 9 bases from J, the junction contained 8 bases not matched to a gene. CDR3 DNA sequence: TGTGCCACAGGGGGCATATCGGGTGAGCAGTTCTTC. Translated: CATGGISGEQFF.

This sequence joins TRBV6-5 and TRBJ2-7, with 8 bases fitting TRBD1. With 5 bases clipped from V and 1 base from J, the junction kept 10 bases outside the gene matches. Germline-derived CDR1 and CDR2 are MNHEY and SVGAGI. There are 16 residues in the CDR3. CDR3 nucleotide sequence: TGTGCCAGCAGTCTCTTCGCCACAGGGGGTTCCTACGAGCAGTACTTC. It codes for CASSLFATGGSYEQYF.

In its sample, this clonotype was seen a few times. V and J are TRBV6-2 or TRBV6-3 and TRBJ2-3; a possible D gene is TRBD2 (6 bases). Germline CDR1 MNHEY, CDR2 SVGEGT. The CDR3 length is 15 residues. Trimming took 6 bases from V and 0 from J, leaving 13 bases between them. The CDR3 protein is CASSHLRGSTDTQYF. CDR3 nucleotide sequence: TGTGCCAGCAGCCACCTCCGGGGGAGCACAGATACGCAGTATTTT.

This clonotype was seen ten or more times. The chain couples TRBV5-1 to TRBJ1-2, with D perhaps matching TRBD1 (6 bases). Germline CDR1 reads SGHRS; CDR2 reads YFSETQ. V lost 4 bases, J lost 6 bases, and 10 bases lay in between. This CDR3 region has 12 residues. CDR3 sequence: CASSQDRNGYTF. The CDR3 bases are TGCGCCAGCAGCCAGGACAGAAATGGCTACACCTTC.